This T cell receptor beta chain was observed in a study of blood T cell repertoires in COVID-19. As for the study in general: Researchers got acute and convalescent COVID-19 samples from the United States, Italy and Spain. Sources were T cells, B-cell-depleted T cells, or PBMCs; the material itself was cDNA or gDNA.

Trimming stripped 5 bases from V and 4 bases from J, with 17 bases between. CDR3 length equals 15 residues. Per germline, CDR1 MDHEN and CDR2 SYDVKM. The authors' processing: Counts of nucleated cells, estimated from reference gene primer amplification, were obtained. Repertoires were generated with immunoSEQ multiplex PCR, while TCRdb's copy carries only in-frame clones and drops some. The V and J calls and clone size come from that table; D and trimming were worked out from the DNA. Altogether around 150,000 clones are present, around 84% being singletons, with the ten largest covering roughly 5.3%.

The TCR comes from a woman between 50 and 59 years old with acute or convalescent COVID-19. The sample taken for sequencing was peripheral blood. The chain couples TRBV28 to TRBJ1-1; possibly TRBD1 for D (5 bases). This CDR3 reads CASSRGPGGSTEAFF. The CDR3 region has the DNA TGTGCCAGCAGTCGGGGCCCGGGAGGGAGCACTGAAGCTTTCTTT.